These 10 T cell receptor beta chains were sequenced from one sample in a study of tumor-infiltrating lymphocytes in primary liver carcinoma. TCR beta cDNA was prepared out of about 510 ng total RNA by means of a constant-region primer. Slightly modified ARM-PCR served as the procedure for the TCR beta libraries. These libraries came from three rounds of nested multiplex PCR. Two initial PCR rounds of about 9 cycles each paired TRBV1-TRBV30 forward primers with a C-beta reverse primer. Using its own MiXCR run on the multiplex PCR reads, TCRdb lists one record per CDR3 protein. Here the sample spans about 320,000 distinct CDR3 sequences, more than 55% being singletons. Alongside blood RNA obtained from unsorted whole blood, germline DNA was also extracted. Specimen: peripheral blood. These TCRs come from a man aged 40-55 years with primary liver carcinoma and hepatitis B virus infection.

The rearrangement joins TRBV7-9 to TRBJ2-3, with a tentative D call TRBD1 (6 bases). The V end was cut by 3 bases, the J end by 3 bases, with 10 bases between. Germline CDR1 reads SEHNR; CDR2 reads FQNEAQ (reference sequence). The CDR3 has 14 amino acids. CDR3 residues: CASSLSRGTDTQYF. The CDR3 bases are TGTGCCAGCAGCTTGTCTAGGGGGACAGATACGCAGTATTTT.

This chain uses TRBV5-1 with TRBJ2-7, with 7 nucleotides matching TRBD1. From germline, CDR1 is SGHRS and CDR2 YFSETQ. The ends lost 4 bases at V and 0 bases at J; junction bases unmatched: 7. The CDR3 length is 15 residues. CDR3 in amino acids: CASSLDRMSSYEQYF. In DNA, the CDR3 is TGCGCCAGCAGCCTGGACAGGATGAGCTCCTACGAGCAGTACTTC. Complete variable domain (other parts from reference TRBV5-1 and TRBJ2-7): KAGVTQTPRYLIKTRGQQVTLSCSPISGHRSVSWYQQTPGQGLQFLFEYFSETQRNKGNFPGRFSGRQFSNSRSEMNVSTLELGDSALYLCASSLDRMSSYEQYFGPGTRLTVT.

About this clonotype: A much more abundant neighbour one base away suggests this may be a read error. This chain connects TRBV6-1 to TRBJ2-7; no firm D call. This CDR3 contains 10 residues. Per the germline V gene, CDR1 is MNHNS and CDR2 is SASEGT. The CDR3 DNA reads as TGTGCCAGGAGTGCATACGAGCAGTACTTC. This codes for CARSAYEQYF.

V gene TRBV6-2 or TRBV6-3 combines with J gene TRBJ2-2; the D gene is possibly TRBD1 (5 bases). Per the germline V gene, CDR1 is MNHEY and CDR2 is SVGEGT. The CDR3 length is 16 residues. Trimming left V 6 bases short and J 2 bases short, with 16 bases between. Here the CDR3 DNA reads TGTGCCAGCAGATACCTCAACAGGATTAACACCGGGGAGCTGTTTTTT. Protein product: CASRYLNRINTGELFF.

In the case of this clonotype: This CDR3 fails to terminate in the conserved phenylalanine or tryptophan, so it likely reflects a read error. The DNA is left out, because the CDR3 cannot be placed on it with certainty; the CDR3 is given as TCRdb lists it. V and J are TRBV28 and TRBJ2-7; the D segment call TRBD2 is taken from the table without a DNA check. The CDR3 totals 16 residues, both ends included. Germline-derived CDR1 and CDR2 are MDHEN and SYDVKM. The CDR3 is CASFPLLAGGSYDRYI.

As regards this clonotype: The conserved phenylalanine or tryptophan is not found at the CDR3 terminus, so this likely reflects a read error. CDR3 sequence: CASSPTVVYEQYL. The CDR3 DNA follows: TGTGCCAGCAGCCCAACGGTCGTTTACGAGCAGTACTTA. V and J are TRBV11-1 and TRBJ2-7; D not resolved. This CDR3 comprises 13 residues. V lost 5 bases, J lost 4 bases, and 12 bases lay in between. CDR1 is SGHAT, CDR2 FQDESV, per germline (reference sequence).

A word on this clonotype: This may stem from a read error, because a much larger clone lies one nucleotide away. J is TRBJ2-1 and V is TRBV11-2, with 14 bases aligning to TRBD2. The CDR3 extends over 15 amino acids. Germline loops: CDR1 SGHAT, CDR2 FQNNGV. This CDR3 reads CAGSRGLAGGNEQFF. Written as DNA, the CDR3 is TGTGCCGGCAGTCGAGGACTAGCGGGAGGCAATGAGCAGTTCTTC.

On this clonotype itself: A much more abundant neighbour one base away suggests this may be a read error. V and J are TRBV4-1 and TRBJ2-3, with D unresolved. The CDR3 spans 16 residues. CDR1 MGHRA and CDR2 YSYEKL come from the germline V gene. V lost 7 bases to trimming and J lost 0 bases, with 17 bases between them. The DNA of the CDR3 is TGCGCCAGCAAATCAAAAAGCCGTCTTAGCACAGATACGCAGTATTTT. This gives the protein CASKSKSRLSTDTQYF.

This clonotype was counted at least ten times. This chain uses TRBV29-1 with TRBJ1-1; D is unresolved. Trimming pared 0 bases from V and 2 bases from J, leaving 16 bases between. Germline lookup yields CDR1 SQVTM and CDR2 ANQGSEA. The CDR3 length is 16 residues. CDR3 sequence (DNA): TGCAGCGTTGAAGATCGGTGGGCCAGTTTTAACACTGAAGCTTTCTTT. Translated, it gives CSVEDRWASFNTEAFF.

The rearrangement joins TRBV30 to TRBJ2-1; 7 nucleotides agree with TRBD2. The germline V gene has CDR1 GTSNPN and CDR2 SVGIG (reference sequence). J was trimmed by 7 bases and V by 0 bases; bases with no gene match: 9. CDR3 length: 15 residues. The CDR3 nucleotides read TGTGCCTGGAGTGTACGAGTGGGAGGGGTTAATGAGCAGTTCTTC. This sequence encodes CAWSVRVGGVNEQFF.